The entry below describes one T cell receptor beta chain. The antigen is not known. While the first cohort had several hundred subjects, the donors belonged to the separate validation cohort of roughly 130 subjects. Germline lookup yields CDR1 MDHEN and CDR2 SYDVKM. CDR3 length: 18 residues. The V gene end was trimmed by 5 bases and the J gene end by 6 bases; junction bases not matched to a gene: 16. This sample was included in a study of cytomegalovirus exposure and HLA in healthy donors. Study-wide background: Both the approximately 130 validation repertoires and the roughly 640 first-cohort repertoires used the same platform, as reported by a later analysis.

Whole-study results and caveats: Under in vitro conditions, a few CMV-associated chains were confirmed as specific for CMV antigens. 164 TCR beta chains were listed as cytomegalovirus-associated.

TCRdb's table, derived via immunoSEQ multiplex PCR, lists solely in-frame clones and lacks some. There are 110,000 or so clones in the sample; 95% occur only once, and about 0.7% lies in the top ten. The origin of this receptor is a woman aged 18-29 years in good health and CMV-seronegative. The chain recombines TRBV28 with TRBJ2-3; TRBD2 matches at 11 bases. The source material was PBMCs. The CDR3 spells CASSAAQFSGGAWDTQYF. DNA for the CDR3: TGTGCCAGCAGTGCAGCCCAATTTAGCGGGGGGGCCTGGGATACGCAGTATTTT.